The 32 T cell receptor beta chains reported below all come from one sample, sequenced in a study of T-cell reconstitution after alpha-beta-depleted transplantation in children. Unique molecular identifiers tagged the TCRbeta library. TCRdb reprocessed the PCR reads via MiXCR and lists one record per CDR3 protein. Here the sample spans over 550,000 distinct CDR3 sequences, over 9.5% being singletons. The sequenced sample was PBMCs from the stem cell graft donor, obtained from the stem cell graft. The receptors shown here come from a human donor who donated a stem cell graft to a child with acute myeloid leukemia.

The chain is built from TRBV4-2 and TRBJ2-3, with TRBD1 matching 8 bases. V shed 0 bases and J 5 bases; nucleotides not matched to a gene: 7. CDR1 is LGHNA, CDR2 YNFKEQ, per germline. The CDR3 is made up of 16 amino acids. CDR3 coding DNA: TGTGCCAGCAGCCAAGAAGGGGCCGACAGGGGAGATACGCAGTATTTT. Its translation: CASSQEGADRGDTQYF.

The rearrangement links TRBV30 to TRBJ1-5; possible D gene TRBD1, 6 bases. V lost 3 bases and J lost 2, with 14 bases in between. The CDR3 is 15 residues long. Germline loops: CDR1 GTSNPN, CDR2 SVGIG (reference sequence). CDR3 in amino acids: CAWSLSGAGNQPQHF. CDR3 bases: TGTGCCTGGAGCCTTTCAGGGGCGGGCAATCAGCCCCAGCATTTT.

The V call is TRBV20-1, the J call TRBJ2-7, with 8 bases aligning to TRBD2. This CDR3 contains 14 residues. Per the germline V gene, CDR1 is DFQATT and CDR2 is SNEGSKA (reference sequence). V was clipped by 5 bases and J by 3 bases; unmatched bases: 9. The DNA of the CDR3 is TGCAGTGCTCCTCAACCGGGGGGGAACTACGAGCAGTACTTC. Translated: CSAPQPGGNYEQYF.

In this sample, this clonotype turned up a few times. This sequence joins TRBV29-1 and TRBJ2-1; TRBD2 might be the D (6 bases). CDR1 SQVTM and CDR2 ANQGSEA come from the germline V gene. This CDR3 comprises 12 residues. CDR3 DNA sequence: TGCAGAGCCGGGACTTCCTACAATGAGCAGTTCTTC. It codes for CRAGTSYNEQFF.

This chain uses TRBV12-3 or TRBV12-4 with TRBJ2-1; D is possibly TRBD1 or TRBD2 (5 bases each). V was trimmed by 3 bases and J by 5 bases, leaving 14 bases between them. CDR3 length equals 15 residues. In DNA form, the CDR3 reads TGTGCCAGCAGTTTTTTGTCGGGGCGGGACAATGAGCAGTTCTTC. Translation gives CASSFLSGRDNEQFF.

This clonotype was recorded many times. The V and J genes are TRBV20-1 and TRBJ1-5; 7 bases fit TRBD1. The CDR3 covers 18 residues. Trimming cost V 3 bases and J 4 bases; bases outside gene matches: 18. CDR1 DFQATT and CDR2 SNEGSKA come from the germline V gene (reference sequence). CDR3 region: CSARDFQAGQARNQPQHF. The CDR3 DNA reads TGCAGTGCTAGGGATTTTCAAGCCGGACAGGCTAGAAATCAGCCCCAGCATTTT.

This clonotype was found many times. The rearrangement joins TRBV12-3 or TRBV12-4 to TRBJ2-5; D is perhaps TRBD1 or TRBD2 (5 bases each). The CDR3 is made up of 13 amino acids. Trimming shortened V by 8 bases and J by 2 bases, and 12 bases separated the two germline ends. The DNA for the CDR3 is TGTGCCAGCTCCGGGACCTATCAAGAGACCCAGTACTTC. Translation gives CASSGTYQETQYF.

The CDR3 nucleotides read TGTGCCAGCAGACCCCGGGACAACTCCTACGAGCAGTACTTC. Its protein product is CASRPRDNSYEQYF. The chain recombines TRBV7-9 with TRBJ2-7, with D maybe TRBD1 (6 bases). CDR1 SEHNR and CDR2 FQNEAQ come from the germline V gene (reference sequence). Between the trimmed V and J ends, which lost 6 bases and 0 bases, there was a span of 12 bases. The CDR3 is 14 amino acids. Full variable domain (missing parts from reference TRBV7-9 and TRBJ2-7): DTGVSQNPRHKITKRGQNVTFRCDPISEHNRLYWYRQTLGQGPEFLTYFQNEAQLEKSRLLSDRFSAERPKGSFSTLEIQRTEQGDSAMYLCASRPRDNSYEQYFGPGTRLTVT.

V usage is TRBV6-1 and J usage is TRBJ2-1; TRBD2 aligns across 14 bases. V trimming: 5 bases; J trimming: 7 bases; junction bases outside the gene matches: 10. The CDR3 has 17 amino acids. CDR1 is MNHNS and CDR2 is SASEGT in the germline V gene. The DNA of the CDR3 is TGTGCCAGCAGTCTAAGGACTAGCGGGAGGCCTGGGAATGAGCAGTTCTTC. This translates into CASSLRTSGRPGNEQFF.

V is TRBV5-5 and J is TRBJ2-7; D perhaps matches TRBD2 (6 bases). V shed 2 bases and J shed 2 bases, with 17 bases lying between them. The CDR3 consists of 16 residues. CDR1 SGHKS and CDR2 YYEKEE come from the germline V gene (reference sequence). This CDR3 reads CASSFIAGNAPYEQYF. The CDR3 bases are TGTGCCAGCAGCTTCATCGCGGGAAACGCTCCCTACGAGCAGTACTTC.

This clonotype was seen a handful of times. The chain carries TRBV7-2 and TRBJ2-1; TRBD1 is a possible D gene (6 bases). Trimming took off 5 bases at V and 0 bases at J, with 14 bases between the two ends. Per germline, CDR1 SGHTA and CDR2 FQGNSA. This CDR3 comprises 16 residues. The CDR3 region is CASSPPGGFSYNEQFF. Written as DNA, the CDR3 is TGTGCCAGCAGCCCCCCTGGGGGCTTCTCCTACAATGAGCAGTTCTTC.

This clonotype is a singleton in its sample. The V and J genes are TRBV21-1 and TRBJ2-7. TRBV21-1 is assigned pseudogene status. The length of the CDR3 is 16 residues. CDR3: CASSKGRLIQSYEQYF. The CDR3 nucleotides are TGTGCCAGCAGCAAAGGACGACTCATCCAGTCCTACGAGCAGTACTTC.

V usage is TRBV20-1 and J usage is TRBJ2-3, with 8 positions matching TRBD1. CDR1 DFQATT and CDR2 SNEGSKA come from the germline V gene (reference sequence). The V gene end was trimmed by 0 bases and the J gene end by 2 bases; junction bases not matched to a gene: 7. The CDR3 has 16 amino acids. Here the CDR3 DNA reads TGCAGTGCTAGAGACGCAGGGGGCGAAATCACAGATACGCAGTATTTT. Amino acid sequence: CSARDAGGEITDTQYF.

This clonotype was observed a handful of times. The chain is built from TRBV20-1 and TRBJ2-3; D remains ambiguous. This CDR3 region has 14 residues. Germline values: CDR1 DFQATT, CDR2 SNEGSKA (reference sequence). The CDR3 spells CTTWSFTSTDTQYF. The CDR3 region has the DNA TGCACTACGTGGAGCTTTACTAGCACAGATACGCAGTATTTT.

The table lists this clonotype with a few counts. The chain links TRBV2 to TRBJ2-1, with 12 bases lining up with TRBD2. V was pared by 4 bases and J by 5 bases, with 9 bases of the junction left unmatched. In germline, CDR1 is SNHLY, CDR2 FYNNEI. The CDR3 spans 17 residues. CDR3 coding DNA: TGTGCCAGCAGTGCAATAACTGGACTAGCGGGGAACAATGAGCAGTTCTTC. Translating gives CASSAITGLAGNNEQFF.

This clonotype showed up just a few times. This chain connects TRBV29-1 to TRBJ2-3; D remains unclear. V shed 2 bases and J shed 4 bases, with 4 bases lying between them. The CDR3 is made up of 11 amino acids. Germline V gene lookup returns CDR1 SQVTM and CDR2 ANQGSEA. The CDR3: CSVEWADTQYF. CDR3 DNA: TGCAGCGTTGAATGGGCAGATACGCAGTATTTT.

The chain links TRBV14 to TRBJ1-4, with D unclear. Germline loops: CDR1 SGHDN, CDR2 FVKESK. This CDR3 is built from 17 residues. Trimming cost V 0 bases and J 0 bases, with 11 bases left between them. CDR3 region: CASSQDLKGATNEKLFF. CDR3 sequence (DNA): TGTGCCAGCAGCCAAGATCTAAAAGGTGCAACTAATGAAAAACTGTTTTTT. Full variable domain (missing parts from reference TRBV14 and TRBJ1-4): EAGVTQFPSHSVIEKGQTVTLRCDPISGHDNLYWYRRVMGKEIKFLLHFVKESKQDESGMPNNRFLAERTGGTYSTLKVQPAELEDSGVYFCASSQDLKGATNEKLFFGSGTQLSVL.

This clonotype was observed at least ten times. The genes are TRBV12-3 or TRBV12-4 and TRBJ1-5; 10 positions match TRBD1. The CDR3 contains 16 residues. The junction had 6 bases not matched to a gene; V was cut back by 5 bases and J by 2 bases. CDR3 nucleotides: TGTGCCAGCAGTCGACAGGGGGCGGGAGGCAATCAGCCCCAGCATTTT. Encoded protein: CASSRQGAGGNQPQHF.

This clonotype occurred a few times. The chain couples TRBV5-1 to TRBJ2-1, with 10 bases matching TRBD1. J lost 9 bases, V lost 4 bases, and 22 bases had no gene match. The CDR3 is 19 amino acids. CDR1 is SGHRS and CDR2 is YFSETQ in the germline V gene. The CDR3 DNA follows: TGCGCCAGCAGCAAAGGATTGACCGGGACAGGGGAGCTGTTGGGTGAGCAGTTCTTC. It translates to CASSKGLTGTGELLGEQFF.

This chain uses TRBV29-1 with TRBJ2-1; D could derive from TRBD1 or TRBD2 (5 bases each). This CDR3 spans 17 amino acids. CDR1 and CDR2 from the germline V gene are SQVTM and ANQGSEA. The V end was cut by 4 bases, the J end by 7 bases, with 26 bases between. CDR3 sequence reads: CSVGGGRALPRGNEQFF. CDR3 nucleotides: TGCAGCGTTGGTGGGGGACGAGCCTTACCCAGAGGGAATGAGCAGTTCTTC.

The chain recombines TRBV28 with TRBJ1-5; no definite D call. CDR1 is MDHEN and CDR2 is SYDVKM in the germline V gene. V lost 7 bases and J lost 1, with 14 bases in between. The CDR3 is 15 residues long. The CDR3 loop is CASTQGIISNQPQHF. CDR3 bases: TGTGCCAGCACCCAAGGCATTATAAGCAATCAGCCCCAGCATTTT.

This clonotype has ten or more counts. This chain uses TRBV28 with TRBJ2-7, with TRBD2 matching 10 bases. CDR1 and CDR2 from the germline V gene are MDHEN and SYDVKM. This CDR3 has 17 amino acids. The trim removed 1 base at V and 6 bases at J, leaving 12 bases unmatched. In nucleotides, the CDR3 is TGTGCCAGCAGTTTATCCCCGATTCTAGCGGGAGTGGTCGAGCAGTACTTC. This gives the protein CASSLSPILAGVVEQYF.

This clonotype has just a few counts. CDR3 residues: CSVLGSRSSYNEQFF. The CDR3 region has the DNA TGCAGTGTTCTAGGGAGCCGCAGCTCCTACAATGAGCAGTTCTTC. This rearrangement joins TRBV20-1 to TRBJ2-1, with D possibly TRBD2 on 5 matching bases. Germline V gene sequence: CDR1 DFQATT, CDR2 SNEGSKA (reference sequence). Trimming left V 7 bases short and J 0 bases short, with 16 bases between. This CDR3 spans 15 amino acids.

V and J are TRBV28 and TRBJ2-3; D ambiguous. The CDR3 runs 15 residues. V gave up 5 bases and J gave up 1 base, with 13 bases separating them. The germline gives CDR1 MDHEN, CDR2 SYDVKM. The CDR3 here is CASSQIGAGTDTQYF. The CDR3 DNA follows: TGTGCCAGCAGTCAAATAGGAGCAGGCACAGATACGCAGTATTTT. The full variable domain, with the rest looked up from reference TRBV28 and TRBJ2-3, is DVKVTQSSRYLVKRTGEKVFLECVQDMDHENMFWYRQDPGLGLRLIYFSYDVKMKEKGDIPEGYSVSREKKERFSLILESASTNQTSMYLCASSQIGAGTDTQYFGPGTRLTVL.

DNA of the CDR3: TGCAGTGCCGCCAGGGGCAGGTCTAGCAATCAGCCCCAGCATTTT. Amino acids: CSAARGRSSNQPQHF. The chain couples TRBV20-1 to TRBJ1-5; D is possibly TRBD1 (6 bases). CDR3 length: 15 residues. Per the germline V gene, CDR1 is DFQATT and CDR2 is SNEGSKA (reference sequence). V dropped 6 bases and J dropped 0 bases, with 15 bases sitting between them.

This clonotype was seen just once. J is TRBJ1-1 and V is TRBV7-6; D is unresolved. CDR1 is SGHVS, CDR2 FNYEAQ, per germline. The CDR3 is 12 amino acids. V was pared by 5 bases and J by 7 bases, with 11 bases between. This CDR3 reads CASSNPLGEAFF. CDR3 DNA: TGTGCCAGCAGCAACCCGCTCGGTGAAGCTTTCTTT.

V gene TRBV29-1 combines with J gene TRBJ1-2; no firm D call. There are 11 residues in the CDR3. From germline, CDR1 is SQVTM and CDR2 ANQGSEA. Between the trimmed V and J ends, which lost 3 bases and 4 bases, there was a span of 6 bases. The CDR3: CSVEIGYGYTF. The CDR3 DNA is TGCAGCGTTGAGATAGGCTATGGCTACACCTTC.

This clonotype has just a few counts. V is TRBV5-1 and J is TRBJ1-1; unclear D gene. V was trimmed by 7 bases and J by 8 bases, leaving 18 bases between them. The CDR3 is 13 amino acids. Germline CDR1 and CDR2: SGHRS and YFSETQ. In DNA form, the CDR3 reads TGCGCCAGCGCGGGTAGAGGGCAAGGGGAAGCTTTCTTT. Translating gives CASAGRGQGEAFF.

Only a few counts were recorded for this clonotype. The gene calls are TRBV12-3 or TRBV12-4 and TRBJ2-7; D perhaps matches TRBD1 (6 bases). This CDR3 is built from 14 residues. V shed 8 bases and J shed 2 bases, with 16 bases lying between them. CDR3 loop: CASLGTQGPYEQYF. The CDR3 DNA sequence: TGTGCCAGCCTCGGCACACAGGGCCCCTACGAGCAGTACTTC.

This clonotype was observed many times. This rearrangement joins TRBV7-2 to TRBJ1-2; D may be TRBD1 (6 bases). Germline V gives CDR1 SGHTA, CDR2 FQGNSA. V lost 0 bases and J lost 4, with 15 bases in between. CDR3 length equals 16 residues. The CDR3 protein is CASSLAPGARTYGYTF. The CDR3 DNA reads TGTGCCAGCAGCTTAGCGCCGGGGGCGCGAACCTATGGCTACACCTTC.

This clonotype was recorded at least ten times. V is TRBV20-1 and J is TRBJ2-4; 10 bases are shared with TRBD1. The junction had 8 bases not matched to a gene; V was cut back by 5 bases and J by 4 bases. Germline V lookup: CDR1 DFQATT, CDR2 SNEGSKA (reference sequence). This CDR3 contains 15 residues. CDR3 region: CSAVRGTGEKNIQYF. The CDR3 DNA is TGCAGTGCTGTCCGGGGGACAGGGGAAAAAAACATTCAGTACTTC.

The gene calls are TRBV27 and TRBJ2-2, with D possibly being TRBD2 (6 bases). Per germline, CDR1 MNHEY and CDR2 SMNVEV (reference sequence). V was cut by 5 bases and J by 4 bases, with 17 bases left in between. This CDR3 has 16 residues. The CDR3 reads CASSDPTGLVTGELFF. DNA of the CDR3: TGTGCCAGCAGTGACCCGACGGGACTGGTCACCGGGGAGCTGTTTTTT.